These 9 T cell receptor beta chains share one sample of origin, sequenced in a study of graft-versus-host responses after intestinal transplantation. Profiled with immunoSEQ multiplex PCR; TCRdb holds only in-frame clones, not every one. This sample has 20,000 to 30,000 clones, with 90% to 95% found just once. This specimen consisted of PBMCs, obtained around 40 days after intestinal transplant. The source of these receptors is a human patient who received an intestinal transplant, so some T cells may come from the graft donor.

This sequence joins TRBV29-1 and TRBJ2-7; D not certain. V was trimmed by 3 bases and J by 1 base, leaving 10 bases between them. The CDR3 loop spans 13 amino acids. Germline values: CDR1 SQVTM, CDR2 ANQGSEA. The DNA for the CDR3 is TGCAGCGTTGATTGGACGGTTTCCTACGAGCAGTACTTC. Its translation is CSVDWTVSYEQYF.

The chain is built from TRBV6-6 and TRBJ2-3, with D perhaps TRBD1 (7 bases). There are 16 residues in the CDR3. V lost 5 bases, J lost 0 bases, and 15 bases lay in between. Germline CDR1 and CDR2: MNHNY and SVGAGI (reference sequence). The CDR3 region has the DNA TGTGCCAGCAGTGCCGCGGGACAGATAAGCACAGATACGCAGTATTTT. This translates into CASSAAGQISTDTQYF.

The gene calls are TRBV7-2 and TRBJ2-7; 11 nucleotides line up with TRBD2. The CDR3 contains 16 residues. The germline V gene has CDR1 SGHTA and CDR2 FQGNSA. The junction had 9 bases not matched to a gene; V was cut back by 5 bases and J by 3 bases. In DNA, the CDR3 is TGTGCCAGCAGCCGAATAGCGGGAGGGCCCGTCTACGAGCAGTACTTC. This gives the protein CASSRIAGGPVYEQYF.

The genes are TRBV27 and TRBJ1-6, with 8 bases lining up with TRBD1. CDR1 MNHEY and CDR2 SMNVEV come from the germline V gene (reference sequence). After removal of 1 base from V and 7 bases from J, the junction contained 15 bases not matched to a gene. The CDR3 length is 19 residues. The CDR3: CASSLFSGAVTGENSPLHF. CDR3 DNA: TGTGCCAGCAGTTTATTTAGCGGGGCTGTGACAGGGGAAAATTCACCCCTCCACTTT.

This chain joins TRBV5-1 and TRBJ2-3, with 11 bases matching TRBD2. This CDR3 region has 16 residues. V was pared by 4 bases and J by 5 bases, with 9 bases of the junction left unmatched. CDR1 and CDR2 (germline): SGHRS, YFSETQ. The CDR3 here is CASSARLAGNEDTQYF. CDR3 nucleotides: TGCGCCAGCAGCGCCCGACTAGCGGGAAATGAAGATACGCAGTATTTT.

The rearrangement joins TRBV5-1 to TRBJ2-7; D might be TRBD1 or TRBD2, each matching 6 bases. The CDR3 length is 16 residues. Germline V CDR1 and CDR2: SGHRS, YFSETQ. V lost 3 bases, J lost 5 bases, and 21 bases lay in between. This chain's CDR3 is CASSSDTGGHVHEQYF. CDR3 DNA sequence: TGCGCCAGCAGCTCAGACACCGGGGGACACGTCCACGAGCAGTACTTC.

The V call is TRBV2, the J call TRBJ2-3, with 7 bases that match TRBD1. The CDR3 runs to 14 residues. CDR1 is SNHLY, CDR2 FYNNEI, per germline. V lost 5 bases and J lost 1; bases outside the gene matches: 3. CDR3 in DNA: TGTGCCAGCAGTCCCGGGACAGGCACAGATACGCAGTATTTT. It specifies CASSPGTGTDTQYF.

This chain connects TRBV4-1 to TRBJ2-7; D may be TRBD2 (7 bases). The CDR3 spans 15 residues. V was clipped by 1 base and J by 1 base, with 11 bases between them. CDR1 MGHRA and CDR2 YSYEKL come from the germline V gene. The CDR3 DNA sequence: TGCGCCAGCAGCCAAGTACAGGGAGGGTCCTACGAGCAGTACTTC. This gives the protein CASSQVQGGSYEQYF.

The V gene is TRBV5-6, the J gene TRBJ1-1; TRBD1 might be the D (6 bases). The CDR3 spans 16 residues. CDR1 is SGHDT and CDR2 is YYEEEE in the germline V gene. V lost 4 bases to trimming and J lost 0 bases, with 16 bases between them. CDR3 in DNA: TGTGCCAGCAGCACGCCGGACAGACTCATGAACACTGAAGCTTTCTTT. This translates into CASSTPDRLMNTEAFF.